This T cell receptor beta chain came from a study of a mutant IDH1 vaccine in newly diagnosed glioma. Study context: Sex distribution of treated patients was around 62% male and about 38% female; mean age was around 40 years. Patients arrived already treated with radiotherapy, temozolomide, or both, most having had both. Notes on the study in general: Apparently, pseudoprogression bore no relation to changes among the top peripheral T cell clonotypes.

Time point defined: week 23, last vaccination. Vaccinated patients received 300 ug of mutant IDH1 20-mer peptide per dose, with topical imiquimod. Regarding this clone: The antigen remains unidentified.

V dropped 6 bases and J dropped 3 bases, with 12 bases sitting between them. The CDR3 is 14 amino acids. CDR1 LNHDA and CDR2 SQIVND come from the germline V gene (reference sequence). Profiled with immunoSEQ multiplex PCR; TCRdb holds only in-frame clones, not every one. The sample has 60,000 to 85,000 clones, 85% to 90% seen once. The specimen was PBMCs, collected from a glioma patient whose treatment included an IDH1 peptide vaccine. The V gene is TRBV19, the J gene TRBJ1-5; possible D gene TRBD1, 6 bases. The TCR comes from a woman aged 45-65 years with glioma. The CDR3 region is CASRTGTYNQPQHF. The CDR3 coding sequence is TGTGCCAGTAGAACCGGGACATACAATCAGCCCCAGCATTTT. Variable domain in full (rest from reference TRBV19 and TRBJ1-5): DGGITQSPKYLFRKEGQNVTLSCEQNLNHDAMYWYRQDPGQGLRLIYYSQIVNDFQKGDIAEGYSVSREKKESFPLTVTSAQKNPTAFYLCASRTGTYNQPQHFGDGTRLSIL.